These 5 T cell receptor beta chains came from one sample sequenced in a study of blood T cell repertoires in COVID-19. Data came from immunoSEQ multiplex PCR; TCRdb stores just in-frame clones and leaves some out. The sample comprises a few hundred thousand clones, 84% of which are singletons, and 5.1% rests with the top ten. The specimen sequenced was peripheral blood. The receptors derive from a woman aged 60-75 years who had recovered from COVID-19.

This clone was seen a handful of times. The chain employs TRBV19 and TRBJ1-2, with D perhaps TRBD1 (5 bases). This CDR3 contains 14 residues. In germline, CDR1 is LNHDA, CDR2 SQIVND (reference sequence). Trimming pared 4 bases from V and 4 bases from J, leaving 13 bases between. The CDR3 region has the DNA TGTGCCAGTAGTACACGTCAGGGTGGCTATGGCTACACCTTC. It encodes CASSTRQGGYGYTF. The complete variable domain, with remaining parts taken from reference TRBV19 and TRBJ1-2, reads DGGITQSPKYLFRKEGQNVTLSCEQNLNHDAMYWYRQDPGQGLRLIYYSQIVNDFQKGDIAEGYSVSREKKESFPLTVTSAQKNPTAFYLCASSTRQGGYGYTFGSGTRLTVV.

This clone was recorded only once. V usage is TRBV19 and J usage is TRBJ1-4, with TRBD1 identical over 8 bases. The CDR3 runs to 13 residues. Unmatched junction bases numbered 4, after V lost 10 bases and J lost 3 bases. Germline assignment: CDR1 LNHDA and CDR2 SQIVND (reference sequence). This CDR3 is CATSDRANEKLFF. In DNA, the CDR3 is TGTGCCACCTCGGACAGGGCTAATGAAAAACTGTTTTTT.

The genes are TRBV6-5 and TRBJ1-6; 10 nucleotides match TRBD1. V lost 1 base and J lost 9; bases outside the gene matches: 3. Germline V gene sequence: CDR1 MNHEY, CDR2 SVGAGI. The CDR3 covers 15 residues. CDR3 amino acids: CASSYLDRGSSPLHF. CDR3 bases: TGTGCCAGCAGTTACTTGGACAGGGGGAGTTCACCCCTCCACTTT.

J is TRBJ2-7 and V is TRBV27; perhaps TRBD1 as D (7 bases). V dropped 0 bases and J dropped 0 bases, with 15 bases sitting between them. The CDR3 runs to 17 residues. Germline assignment: CDR1 MNHEY and CDR2 SMNVEV (reference sequence). The CDR3 DNA is TGTGCCAGCAGTTTATCCAGGGCAGGGGGGATCTCCTACGAGCAGTACTTC. Encoded protein: CASSLSRAGGISYEQYF.

The rearrangement joins TRBV27 to TRBJ2-1, with D perhaps matching TRBD2 (5 bases). CDR3 length equals 14 residues. The V end was cut by 6 bases, the J end by 7 bases, with 16 bases between. The germline V gene encodes CDR1 MNHEY and CDR2 SMNVEV (reference sequence). The DNA for the CDR3 is TGTGCCAGCAGAAGGCGGGCCTCGGAGAATGAGCAGTTCTTC. Protein product: CASRRRASENEQFF.